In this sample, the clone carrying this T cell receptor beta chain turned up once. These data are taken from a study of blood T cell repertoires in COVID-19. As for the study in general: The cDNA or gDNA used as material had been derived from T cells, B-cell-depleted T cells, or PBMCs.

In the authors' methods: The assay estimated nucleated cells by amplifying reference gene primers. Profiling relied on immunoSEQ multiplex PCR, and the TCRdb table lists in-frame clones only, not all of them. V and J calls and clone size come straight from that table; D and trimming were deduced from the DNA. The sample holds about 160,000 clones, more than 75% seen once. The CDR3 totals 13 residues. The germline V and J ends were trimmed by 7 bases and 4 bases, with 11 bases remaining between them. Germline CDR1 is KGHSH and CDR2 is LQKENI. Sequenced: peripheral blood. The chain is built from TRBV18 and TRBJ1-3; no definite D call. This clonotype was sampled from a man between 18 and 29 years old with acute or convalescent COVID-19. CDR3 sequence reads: CASYKSSGNTIYF. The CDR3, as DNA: TGTGCCAGCTACAAGTCCTCGGGAAACACCATATATTTT.